One sample yielded the 4 T cell receptor beta chains listed below, sequenced in a study of T cells in women clearing cervical HPV infection. Clones were read by immunoSEQ multiplex PCR, and TCRdb kept only the in-frame ones, dropping some. The sample totals 35,000 to 45,000 clones. The material sequenced was blood buffy coat. The receptor source for this set is a woman aged 18-70 years with a cervical HPV16 infection that either progressed to CIN3+ or cleared (not recorded which).

With respect to this clone: With the read ending 3 residues before the CDR3 end, the germline J gene is used to fill in that end. This sequence joins TRBV5-1 and TRBJ1-1, with 11 nucleotides matching TRBD1. Unmatched junction bases numbered 3, after V lost 3 bases and J lost 5 bases. Germline V gives CDR1 SGHRS, CDR2 YFSETQ. The CDR3 is made up of 14 amino acids. Here the CDR3 reads CASSSGTGGTEAFF. The covered CDR3 bases are TGCGCCAGCAGCTCGGGGACAGGGGGAACTGAA.

To note about this clone: The read stops 3 residues short of the end of the CDR3; the missing end is completed from the germline J gene. The chain has TRBV6-1 and TRBJ2-6, with 7 bases aligning to TRBD2. After removal of 0 bases from V and 3 bases from J, the junction contained 2 bases not matched to a gene. The CDR3 is 16 amino acids. Germline CDR1 reads MNHNS; CDR2 reads SASEGT. Here the CDR3 reads CASSEAGGFGANVLTF. The part of the CDR3 DNA that was read is TGTGCCAGCAGTGAAGCCGGGGGGTTTGGGGCCAACGTC.

On this clone itself: Read sequence stops 3 residues before the CDR3 end, and the germline J gene provides the missing end. The rearrangement joins TRBV30 to TRBJ2-7; TRBD2 agrees at 13 bases. The V and J ends lost 1 base and 5 bases, in that order; junction bases with no gene match: 5. CDR3 length: 15 amino acids. Germline CDR1 and CDR2: GTSNPN and SVGIG (reference sequence). The CDR3 bases that were read are TGTGCCTGGAGTGCCGGACTAGCGGGAGAGGACGAG. Protein: CAWSAGLAGEDE. The whole CDR3 sequence reads CAWSAGLAGEDEQYF.

In regard to this clone: The sequence runs out 3 residues before the end of the CDR3; the remainder is reconstructed from the germline J gene. The V and J genes are TRBV2 and TRBJ2-5, with TRBD2 as a possible D gene (5 bases). V shed 6 bases and J shed 4 bases, with 6 bases lying between them. Germline V gene data show CDR1 as SNHLY and CDR2 as FYNNEI. The CDR3 runs 11 residues. Partial CDR3 DNA: TGTGCCAGCAGGGCGGGAGAGACC. Amino acids: CASRAGET. The full CDR3 is CASRAGETQYF.